This T cell receptor (beta chain) comes out of a study of blood T cell repertoires in COVID-19. Study details: The United States, Italy and Spain were the sources of the acute and convalescent COVID-19 samples. T cells, B-cell-depleted T cells, or PBMCs supplied cDNA or gDNA.

The authors' processing: Amplification of reference gene primers was used by the study to estimate nucleated cell counts. Measured with immunoSEQ multiplex PCR; TCRdb has only the in-frame clones, and not every one. That table supplies the V and J calls and clone size; D and trimming were determined from the DNA. Seen here are 360,000 or so clones, roughly 89% observed once, and the top ten hold 3.5% to 4%. Trimming took off 7 bases at V and 0 bases at J, with 13 bases between the two ends. The germline CDR1 and CDR2 sequences are SNHLY and FYNNEI. The CDR3 contains 15 residues. The TCR originated in a woman between 55 and 75 years old with COVID-19, enrolled during active disease. The sample comprised peripheral blood. V gene TRBV2 combines with J gene TRBJ1-5; D gene unclear. This CDR3 is CASNRGLRSNQPQHF. The CDR3 DNA reads TGTGCCAGCAATCGGGGATTGCGTAGCAATCAGCCCCAGCATTTT.